The sequence of this T cell receptor (beta chain) was determined in a study of CD8+ T cells in alopecia areata. Once RNA had been extracted, it was reverse transcribed into cDNA to act as the sequencing template. Clones were sequenced by immunoSEQ multiplex PCR, and TCRdb holds only the in-frame ones, with some missing. The sample yields about 190,000 clones, roughly 60% seen once. V was shortened by 0 bases and J by 7 bases, with 9 bases between the two germline ends. The germline V gene encodes CDR1 LGHNA and CDR2 YSLEER. This CDR3 has 14 amino acids. Treatment defined: oral pan-JAK inhibitor, 5-10 mg twice daily.

This sequence joins TRBV4-3 and TRBJ2-2; no clear D gene. The specimen comprised CD4+ T cells sorted from blood, sampled at week 24, from a patient treated with tofacitinib. The receptor was derived from a human donor with alopecia areata. The CDR3 region has the DNA TGCGCCAGCAGCCAAGAAGGGTTGGTCGGGGAGCTGTTTTTT. Translating it yields CASSQEGLVGELFF.